This T cell receptor (beta chain) stems from a study of blood T cell repertoires in COVID-19. V lost 4 bases, J lost 7 bases, and 7 bases lay in between. Germline V gives CDR1 WSHSY, CDR2 SAAADI. The CDR3 sequence is 12 residues long. TCRdb's table, derived via immunoSEQ multiplex PCR, lists solely in-frame clones and lacks some. The table lists a few hundred thousand clones, about 87% of them singletons. Donors were grouped by their self-reported clinical history. The V gene is TRBV10-2, the J gene TRBJ1-4; unclear D gene. The specimen sequenced was PBMCs or T cells enriched from blood (not recorded which). This receptor was identified in a woman in her forties with acute COVID-19. This CDR3 is CASSGASEKLFF. CDR3 DNA: TGCGCCAGCAGTGGCGCTAGTGAAAAACTGTTTTTT.